These 20 T cell receptor beta chains were all obtained from the same sample, sequenced in a study of blood T cell repertoires in COVID-19. The method was immunoSEQ multiplex PCR; TCRdb's version includes in-frame clones alone and lacks a portion of them. Here the sample spans approximately 92,000 clones, 82% being singletons. Material: peripheral blood. All receptors come from a man older than 75 with acute or convalescent COVID-19.

The V gene is TRBV4-3, the J gene TRBJ2-3, with 13 bases lining up with TRBD2. Germline-derived CDR1 and CDR2 are LGHNA and YSLEER. The CDR3 sequence is 16 residues long. The junction had 2 bases not matched to a gene; V was cut back by 4 bases and J by 1 base. CDR3 sequence (DNA): TGCGCCAGCAGCCCCGGACTAGCGGGAGGCACAGATACGCAGTATTTT. Amino acids: CASSPGLAGGTDTQYF.

V usage is TRBV28 and J usage is TRBJ2-7; D unclear. The CDR3 runs 15 residues. Germline V lookup: CDR1 MDHEN, CDR2 SYDVKM. V was pared by 2 bases and J by 4 bases, with 15 bases between. The CDR3 nucleotides are TGTGCCAGCAGTTTAGAGTCCCTTCGGTTTTACGAGCAGTACTTC. Residues: CASSLESLRFYEQYF.

This clone was seen more than once but under ten times. The V gene is TRBV10-3, the J gene TRBJ1-2; 7 bases match TRBD1. V shed 2 bases, J shed 2 bases, and the junction held 5 bases outside the gene matches. CDR1 is ENHRY, CDR2 SYGVKD, per germline. The CDR3 loop spans 15 amino acids. This CDR3 reads CAISEPGQLNYGYTF. In DNA, the CDR3 is TGTGCCATCAGTGAGCCGGGACAGTTAAACTATGGCTACACCTTC.

The chain is built from TRBV6-2 or TRBV6-3 and TRBJ2-2; D possibly corresponds to TRBD2 (6 bases). Germline CDR1 MNHEY, CDR2 SVGEGT. CDR3 size: 15 residues. Trimming stripped 6 bases from V and 0 bases from J, with 11 bases between. CDR3 DNA sequence: TGTGCCAGCAGCCGGACTACCGCGAACACCGGGGAGCTGTTTTTT. Translating gives CASSRTTANTGELFF.

This chain joins TRBV9 and TRBJ2-7; 12 bases are shared with TRBD2. Germline V CDR1 and CDR2: SGDLS, YYNGEE. The CDR3 has 15 amino acids. Losses at the gene ends were 3 bases for V and 2 bases for J; bases not matched to a gene: 3. In DNA form, the CDR3 reads TGTGCCAGCAGCGCCGGACTAGCGGGACCCTACGAGCAGTACTTC. Translated, it gives CASSAGLAGPYEQYF.

In its sample, this clone was seen a few times. The rearrangement links TRBV10-1 to TRBJ2-7, with 7 bases lining up with TRBD1. Germline values: CDR1 WNHNN, CDR2 SYGVQD (reference sequence). J lost 5 bases, V lost 4 bases, and 5 bases had no gene match. There are 13 residues in the CDR3. CDR3 bases: TGCGCCAGCAGTGCCGACAGGGCCCACGAGCAGTACTTC. Protein: CASSADRAHEQYF.

This rearrangement joins TRBV28 to TRBJ2-7; the D gene is possibly TRBD1 (6 bases). Trimming pared 6 bases from V and 3 bases from J, leaving 15 bases between. This CDR3 is built from 14 residues. The germline V gene has CDR1 MDHEN and CDR2 SYDVKM. This chain's CDR3 is CASSPTGFYYEQYF. The CDR3 bases are TGTGCCAGCAGCCCGACAGGTTTTTACTACGAGCAGTACTTC. Filled out from reference TRBV28 and TRBJ2-7, the complete variable domain reads DVKVTQSSRYLVKRTGEKVFLECVQDMDHENMFWYRQDPGLGLRLIYFSYDVKMKEKGDIPEGYSVSREKKERFSLILESASTNQTSMYLCASSPTGFYYEQYFGPGTRLTVT.

The chain is built from TRBV4-1 and TRBJ1-6, with D unresolved. V lost 4 bases and J 6 bases, leaving 19 bases between the germline ends. CDR3 size: 17 residues. Germline loops: CDR1 MGHRA, CDR2 YSYEKL. The CDR3 protein is CASSLAERVNTNSPLHF. CDR3 DNA sequence: TGCGCCAGCAGCCTAGCAGAGAGAGTGAATACTAATTCACCCCTCCACTTT.

This clone has just one count. V and J are TRBV7-2 and TRBJ2-2; 7 bases map to TRBD2. Germline values: CDR1 SGHTA, CDR2 FQGNSA. The CDR3 covers 15 residues. Trimming removed 5 bases from V and 7 bases from J; junction bases left unmatched: 10. Here the CDR3 reads CASSPQSGVIGELFF. In DNA form, the CDR3 reads TGTGCCAGCAGCCCCCAAAGCGGGGTCATCGGGGAGCTGTTTTTT.

This clone was seen once. V usage is TRBV6-2 or TRBV6-3 and J usage is TRBJ2-7, with 13 bases fitting TRBD2. Per the germline V gene, CDR1 is MNHEY and CDR2 is SVGEGT. This CDR3 is 15 amino acids long. The V gene end was trimmed by 6 bases and the J gene end by 5 bases; junction bases not matched to a gene: 7. The CDR3 nucleotides are TGTGCCAGCAGCACGACTAGCGGGAGGTTCGACGAGCAGTACTTC. Its protein product is CASSTTSGRFDEQYF.

The J gene is TRBJ1-5, the V gene TRBV30; D unresolved. V was shortened by 0 bases and J by 5 bases, with 8 bases between the two germline ends. This CDR3 comprises 13 residues. Germline V CDR1 and CDR2: GTSNPN, SVGIG (reference sequence). CDR3 nucleotide sequence: TGTGCCTGGAGTGTAGCGCGGGATCAGCCCCAGCATTTT. Translated: CAWSVARDQPQHF.

The chain is built from TRBV27 and TRBJ2-7; 13 bases are a match to TRBD2. Germline trimming cut 6 bases from V and 7 bases from J; bases unmatched to any gene: 3. From germline, CDR1 is MNHEY and CDR2 SMNVEV (reference sequence). This CDR3 is 13 amino acids long. CDR3 amino acids: CASRPGLAGEQYF. The CDR3 nucleotides read TGTGCCAGCAGGCCGGGACTAGCGGGGGAGCAGTACTTC.

This sequence joins TRBV11-2 and TRBJ2-2, with 7 nucleotides matching TRBD1. The CDR3 covers 15 residues. The trim removed 4 bases at V and 6 bases at J, leaving 8 bases unmatched. Germline CDR1 is SGHAT and CDR2 is FQNNGV. The CDR3 DNA reads as TGTGCCAGCAGCTATTCGACAGGGCTGGCCGGGGAGCTGTTTTTT. This codes for CASSYSTGLAGELFF. The variable domain in full, completed from reference TRBV11-2 and TRBJ2-2, reads EAGVAQSPRYKIIEKRQSVAFWCNPISGHATLYWYQQILGQGPKLLIQFQNNGVVDDSQLPKDRFSAERLKGVDSTLKIQPAKLEDSAVYLCASSYSTGLAGELFFGEGSRLTVL.

The chain employs TRBV7-2 and TRBJ2-1, with 7 bases aligning to TRBD2. The CDR3 is 15 amino acids. CDR1 is SGHTA and CDR2 is FQGNSA in the germline V gene. V lost 1 base and J lost 5; bases outside the gene matches: 5. In DNA, the CDR3 is TGTGCCAGCAGCTTAGAGGGCGGGAGCCACAATGAGCAGTTCTTC. Residues: CASSLEGGSHNEQFF.

J is TRBJ1-1 and V is TRBV5-1; D may be TRBD1 (5 bases). Germline V gives CDR1 SGHRS, CDR2 YFSETQ. The CDR3 extends over 12 amino acids. V was pared by 3 bases and J by 5 bases, with 8 bases between. The CDR3 protein is CASSSGYTEAFF. The CDR3 bases are TGCGCCAGCAGCTCAGGGTATACTGAAGCTTTCTTT.

The chain is built from TRBV7-6 and TRBJ1-5; D unresolved. V was shortened by 7 bases and J by 2 bases, with 9 bases between the two germline ends. The CDR3 loop spans 13 amino acids. Germline CDR1 SGHVS, CDR2 FNYEAQ. As DNA, the CDR3 is TGTGCCAGCACCGCCGGAGGCAATCAGCCCCAGCATTTT. Translating gives CASTAGGNQPQHF.

The rearrangement links TRBV15 to TRBJ1-1; D not resolved. The ends were cut back, 0 bases at V and 4 bases at J, with 12 bases in the middle. Germline loops: CDR1 LNHNV, CDR2 YYDKDF (reference sequence). This CDR3 region has 15 residues. This CDR3 is CATSREEWLRTEAFF. The CDR3, as DNA: TGTGCCACCAGCAGAGAAGAGTGGTTGCGCACTGAAGCTTTCTTT. Full variable domain (remainder filled in from reference TRBV15 and TRBJ1-1): DAMVIQNPRYQVTQFGKPVTLSCSQTLNHNVMYWYQQKSSQAPKLLFHYYDKDFNNEADTPDNFQSRRPNTSFCFLDIRSPGLGDTAMYLCATSREEWLRTEAFFGQGTRLTVV.

CDR3 DNA: TGTGCCAGCATCTCTGGACAGTTAAACACTGAAGCTTTCTTT. It translates to CASISGQLNTEAFF. The V gene is TRBV27, the J gene TRBJ1-1; D perhaps matches TRBD1 (6 bases). Trimming removed 7 bases from V and 2 bases from J, with 14 bases in between. The CDR3 runs 14 residues. Germline lookup yields CDR1 MNHEY and CDR2 SMNVEV (reference sequence).

The chain employs TRBV28 and TRBJ2-2; a possible D gene is TRBD2 (6 bases). CDR3 length equals 13 residues. CDR1 and CDR2 from the germline V gene are MDHEN and SYDVKM. V lost 8 bases and J lost 9, with 16 bases in between. CDR3 DNA: TGTGCCAGCGTAGGGAGGCTGGTCCGGGAGCTGTTTTTT. This encodes CASVGRLVRELFF. Filled out from reference TRBV28 and TRBJ2-2, the complete variable domain reads DVKVTQSSRYLVKRTGEKVFLECVQDMDHENMFWYRQDPGLGLRLIYFSYDVKMKEKGDIPEGYSVSREKKERFSLILESASTNQTSMYLCASVGRLVRELFFGEGSRLTVL.

The rearrangement links TRBV28 to TRBJ2-5, with D perhaps matching TRBD2 (5 bases). This CDR3 region has 12 residues. Germline V gives CDR1 MDHEN, CDR2 SYDVKM. Trimming took off 6 bases at V and 5 bases at J, with 10 bases between the two ends. The CDR3 coding sequence is TGTGCCAGCAGCGTAAGGAGGGAGACCCAGTACTTC. Translating gives CASSVRRETQYF.